The 16 T cell receptor beta chains below come from one sample, sequenced in a study of blood T cell repertoires in COVID-19. Profiling relied on immunoSEQ multiplex PCR, and the TCRdb table lists in-frame clones only, not all of them. The data show around 370,000 clones, approximately 90% seen once. The material sequenced was PBMCs or T cells enriched from blood (not recorded which). These receptors came from a young woman who had recovered from COVID-19.

The J gene is TRBJ2-7, the V gene TRBV7-9, with 7 bases matching TRBD1. The CDR3 sequence is 14 residues long. Germline V gene lookup returns CDR1 SEHNR and CDR2 FQNEAQ (reference sequence). Trimming cost V 5 bases and J 13 bases; bases outside gene matches: 17. This chain's CDR3 is CASSGITTGEMDYF. CDR3 DNA sequence: TGTGCCAGCAGCGGGATTACAACAGGGGAGATGGACTACTTC.

The chain is built from TRBV4-1 and TRBJ2-5, with 8 bases matching TRBD2. V shed 2 bases, J shed 0 bases, and the junction held 14 bases outside the gene matches. Germline V CDR1 and CDR2: MGHRA, YSYEKL. The CDR3 is 19 amino acids. The CDR3 bases are TGCGCCAGCAGCCAACAGGGGCCCTTAGGCGGGGGGCACCAAGAGACCCAGTACTTC. It codes for CASSQQGPLGGGHQETQYF.

This clone appeared once. The CDR3 spells CASSEPDRRGAQPQHF. In DNA, the CDR3 is TGTGCCAGCAGTGAACCCGACAGGCGTGGGGCTCAGCCCCAGCATTTT. V usage is TRBV25-1 and J usage is TRBJ1-5; a weak D match, TRBD1 (6 bases). The CDR3 sequence is 16 residues long. Looked up from germline, CDR1 is MGHDK and CDR2 is SYGVNS. Trimming removed 2 bases at V and 6 bases at J, with 17 bases between.

The rearrangement uses TRBV2 and TRBJ1-5; D is uncertain. The CDR3 extends over 13 amino acids. Germline CDR1 reads SNHLY; CDR2 reads FYNNEI. V lost 6 bases and J 3 bases, leaving 9 bases between the germline ends. CDR3 in amino acids: CASRGGLNQPQHF. CDR3 coding DNA: TGTGCCAGCAGGGGAGGGCTCAATCAGCCCCAGCATTTT.

The CDR3 loop is CASSYSLRATYEQYF. In DNA form, the CDR3 reads TGTGCCAGCAGTTACTCTCTCAGGGCTACCTACGAGCAGTACTTC. The gene calls are TRBV6-5 and TRBJ2-7, with D tentatively TRBD1 (5 bases). V lost 0 bases and J 2 bases, leaving 11 bases between the germline ends. CDR3 size: 15 residues. Germline V gives CDR1 MNHEY, CDR2 SVGAGI.

The chain couples TRBV28 to TRBJ2-3, with 12 bases that match TRBD1. V gave up 3 bases and J gave up 5 bases; unmatched junction bases: 3. Germline loops: CDR1 MDHEN, CDR2 SYDVKM. This CDR3 is built from 15 residues. Written as DNA, the CDR3 is TGTGCCAGCAGTTTCGGGGACAGGGGGCTAGATACGCAGTATTTT. It translates to CASSFGDRGLDTQYF.

CDR3 sequence reads: CASSLSSGGLAYEQYF. CDR3 nucleotide sequence: TGTGCCAGCAGTCTCTCAAGCGGGGGGCTGGCCTACGAGCAGTACTTC. The rearrangement joins TRBV27 to TRBJ2-7; TRBD2 matches at 9 bases. The V gene end was trimmed by 5 bases and the J gene end by 2 bases; junction bases not matched to a gene: 10. Germline assignment: CDR1 MNHEY and CDR2 SMNVEV (reference sequence). The CDR3 loop spans 16 amino acids.

The rearrangement joins TRBV20-1 to TRBJ2-5; 8 positions match TRBD2. Germline trimming cut 3 bases from V and 5 bases from J; bases unmatched to any gene: 11. The CDR3 covers 15 residues. Germline V gene lookup returns CDR1 DFQATT and CDR2 SNEGSKA (reference sequence). DNA of the CDR3: TGCAGTGCTAGTCGGACGGGGGGGCCGGGCGAGACCCAGTACTTC. Translated: CSASRTGGPGETQYF.

The chain combines TRBV6-2 or TRBV6-3 with TRBJ2-7; D is perhaps TRBD1 (5 bases). The CDR3 is 15 residues long. In germline, CDR1 is MNHEY, CDR2 SVGEGT. V lost 7 bases to trimming and J lost 2 bases, with 18 bases between them. The CDR3 is CASTPRQTAAYEQYF. Here the CDR3 DNA reads TGTGCCAGCACCCCCAGACAGACGGCCGCCTACGAGCAGTACTTC.

J is TRBJ1-1 and V is TRBV11-2; D unresolved. The CDR3 is 13 residues long. Germline V gene lookup returns CDR1 SGHAT and CDR2 FQNNGV. V was pared by 5 bases and J by 1 base, with 8 bases between. The CDR3 loop is CASSPGSNTEAFF. CDR3 in DNA: TGTGCCAGCAGCCCGGGGTCGAACACTGAAGCTTTCTTT.

The chain employs TRBV7-9 and TRBJ2-1, with D maybe TRBD1 (6 bases). Per germline, CDR1 SEHNR and CDR2 FQNEAQ (reference sequence). V lost 6 bases, J lost 4 bases, and 13 bases lay in between. CDR3 length: 14 residues. In DNA form, the CDR3 reads TGTGCCAGCAGTCAGGGGTCGGAATACAATGAGCAGTTCTTC. This sequence encodes CASSQGSEYNEQFF.

This clone was detected only once. The genes are TRBV5-5 and TRBJ2-3; possibly TRBD2 for D (6 bases). Germline V lookup: CDR1 SGHKS, CDR2 YYEKEE (reference sequence). The CDR3 runs to 15 residues. The V end lost 3 bases, the J end lost 6 bases, and 17 bases lay between the germline ends. The CDR3 DNA follows: TGTGCCAGCAGCTCGGAGGTGGGAGGTGGGGATACGCAGTATTTT. Protein sequence: CASSSEVGGGDTQYF.

The chain combines TRBV19 with TRBJ1-3, with no clear D. This CDR3 comprises 17 residues. The germline gives CDR1 LNHDA, CDR2 SQIVND (reference sequence). With 1 base removed from V and 0 bases from J, the gap between germline ends came to 13 bases. The CDR3 region is CASSIVRPGFSGNTIYF. In DNA, the CDR3 is TGTGCCAGTAGTATAGTACGGCCGGGATTCTCTGGAAACACCATATATTTT. Combining the CDR3 with reference TRBV19 and TRBJ1-3 gives the whole variable domain DGGITQSPKYLFRKEGQNVTLSCEQNLNHDAMYWYRQDPGQGLRLIYYSQIVNDFQKGDIAEGYSVSREKKESFPLTVTSAQKNPTAFYLCASSIVRPGFSGNTIYFGEGSWLTVV.

The chain joins TRBV4-3 to TRBJ2-5; TRBD2 agrees at 10 bases. CDR1 and CDR2 from the germline V gene are LGHNA and YSLEER. The junction had 7 bases not matched to a gene; V was cut back by 4 bases and J by 5 bases. The CDR3 is 15 amino acids. As DNA, the CDR3 is TGCGCCAGCAGCCTCTTAGCGGGGGGAGGGGAGACCCAGTACTTC. This translates into CASSLLAGGGETQYF.

This chain connects TRBV5-1 to TRBJ1-4; possible D gene TRBD1, 6 bases. Germline values: CDR1 SGHRS, CDR2 YFSETQ. This CDR3 spans 14 amino acids. V lost 2 bases and J lost 3, with 8 bases in between. CDR3 coding DNA: TGCGCCAGCAGCTTACAGGGTTCTAATGAAAAACTGTTTTTT. It encodes CASSLQGSNEKLFF.

The J gene is TRBJ2-2, the V gene TRBV2, with 8 bases that match TRBD2. Germline CDR1 reads SNHLY; CDR2 reads FYNNEI. V was pared by 6 bases and J by 2 bases, with 8 bases of the junction left unmatched. The CDR3 runs to 16 residues. CDR3 sequence (DNA): TGTGCCAGCAGAGTCCGGGAGGGGATCAACACCGGGGAGCTGTTTTTT. Amino acid sequence: CASRVREGINTGELFF.